One and the same sample provided the 6 T cell receptor beta chains below, sequenced in a study of human T cells and chemical hapten exposure. TCRdb reprocessed the RACE reads via MiXCR and lists one record per CDR3 protein. The sample lists roughly 100,000 distinct CDR3 sequences, 12% occurring once. Time point of the sample: pre-sensitization, week 0. Treatment given: therapeutic diphenylcyclopropenone sensitization with weekly scalp DPC. The sequences come from whole blood, collected in connection with sensitization to the hapten diphenylcyclopropenone (DPC). The receptor source for this set is a woman between 50 and 59 years old with alopecia areata. Some clones in this sample may be carry-over from other donors' samples.

The V call is TRBV28, the J call TRBJ2-7; the match to TRBD2 covers 8 bases. The germline V gene encodes CDR1 MDHEN and CDR2 SYDVKM. V lost 8 bases, J lost 6 bases, and 12 bases stayed unmatched. This CDR3 region has 14 residues. The CDR3 protein is CASDNKGGLAEQYF. The CDR3 DNA reads TGTGCCAGCGACAACAAGGGAGGACTAGCCGAGCAGTACTTC.

Only a few counts were recorded for this clonotype. The rearrangement uses TRBV10-3 and TRBJ2-3; weak D call: TRBD1 (5 bases). CDR1 and CDR2 from the germline V gene are ENHRY and SYGVKD. The CDR3 extends over 14 amino acids. V lost 11 bases to trimming and J lost 2 bases, with 17 bases between them. The CDR3 coding sequence is TGTGCCGTACGTCGTCCAGGGAACACAGATACGCAGTATTTT. Its translation is CAVRRPGNTDTQYF.

This clonotype was recorded many times. The chain carries TRBV6-5 and TRBJ2-1; 7 bases are a match to TRBD2. Germline CDR1 is MNHEY and CDR2 is SVGAGI. CDR3 size: 16 residues. V lost 2 bases and J lost 2; bases outside the gene matches: 6. Here the CDR3 reads CASSYPPGGTYNEQFF. The DNA of the CDR3 is TGTGCCAGCAGTTACCCCCCGGGAGGTACCTACAATGAGCAGTTCTTC.

The V gene is TRBV7-9, the J gene TRBJ2-2, with 7 positions matching TRBD1. The V and J ends lost 2 bases and 1 base, in that order; junction bases with no gene match: 1. CDR3 size: 15 residues. Germline V CDR1 and CDR2: SEHNR, FQNEAQ (reference sequence). The CDR3 here is CASSLRQGNTGELFF. The DNA of the CDR3 is TGTGCCAGCAGCTTAAGACAGGGGAACACCGGGGAGCTGTTTTTT.

The V call is TRBV4-1, the J call TRBJ2-3; 10 nucleotides match TRBD1. The CDR3 runs to 17 residues. CDR1 and CDR2 from the germline V gene are MGHRA and YSYEKL. V was pared by 4 bases and J by 4 bases, with 11 bases of the junction left unmatched. As DNA, the CDR3 is TGCGCCAGCAGCCGAAAACCGGGACAGGGGAGCGCAGATACGCAGTATTTT. This encodes CASSRKPGQGSADTQYF.

This clonotype was seen a few times. This rearrangement joins TRBV2 to TRBJ2-7, with D perhaps given as TRBD1 or TRBD2 (5 bases each). Trimming took 6 bases from V and 0 from J, leaving 12 bases between them. CDR3 length: 14 residues. CDR1 and CDR2 from the germline V gene are SNHLY and FYNNEI. Here the CDR3 reads CASRPGRASYEQYF. CDR3 in DNA: TGTGCCAGCAGGCCGGGACGGGCCTCCTACGAGCAGTACTTC.